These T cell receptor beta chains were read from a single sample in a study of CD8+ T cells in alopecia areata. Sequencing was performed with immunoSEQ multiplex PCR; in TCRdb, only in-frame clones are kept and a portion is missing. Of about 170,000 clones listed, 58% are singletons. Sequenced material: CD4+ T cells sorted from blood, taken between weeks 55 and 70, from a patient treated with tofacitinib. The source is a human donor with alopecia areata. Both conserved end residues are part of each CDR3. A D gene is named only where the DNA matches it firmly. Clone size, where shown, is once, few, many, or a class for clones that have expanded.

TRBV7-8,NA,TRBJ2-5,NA,CASSASETQYF,TGTGCCAGCAGCGCTTCGGAGACCCAGTACTTC
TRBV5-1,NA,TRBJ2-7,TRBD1,CASATGDVNEQYF,TGCGCCAGCGCGACAGGGGATGTTAACGAGCAGTACTTC
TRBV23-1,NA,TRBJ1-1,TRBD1,CASSPGQEAFF,TGCGCCAGCTCCCCGGGACAGGAAGCTTTCTTT
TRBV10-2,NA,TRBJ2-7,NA,CASSEREGKSYEQYF,TGCGCCAGCAGTGAGAGGGAAGGGAAATCCTACGAGCAGTACTTC
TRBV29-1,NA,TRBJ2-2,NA,CSVGQTGELFF,TGCAGCGTTGGCCAGACCGGGGAGCTGTTTTTT
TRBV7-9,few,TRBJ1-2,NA,CASEGENYGYTF,TGTGCCAGCGAGGGAGAGAACTATGGCTACACCTTC
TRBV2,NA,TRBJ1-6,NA,CASSGSVLNSPLHF,TGTGCCAGCAGTGGTTCGGTCTTGAATTCACCCCTCCACTTT
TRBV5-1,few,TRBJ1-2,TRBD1,CASSSTGGDYGYTF,TGCGCCAGCAGCTCTACAGGGGGAGATTATGGCTACACCTTC
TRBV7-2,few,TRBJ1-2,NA,CASSLAGIPVGGYTF,TGTGCCAGCAGCTTAGCGGGGATCCCCGTAGGCGGCTACACCTTC
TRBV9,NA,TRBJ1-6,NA,CASSGAGNNSPLHF,TGTGCCAGCAGCGGGGCAGGGAATAATTCACCCCTCCACTTT
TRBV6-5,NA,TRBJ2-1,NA,CASSIYNEQFF,TGTGCCAGCAGTATCTACAATGAGCAGTTCTTC
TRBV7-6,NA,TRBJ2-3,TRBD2,CASGTSGGGTDTQYF,TGTGCCAGCGGGACTAGCGGGGGGGGCACAGATACGCAGTATTTT
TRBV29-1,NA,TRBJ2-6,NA,CSVAPLSGANVLTF,TGCAGCGTTGCCCCCCTATCTGGGGCCAACGTCCTGACTTTC
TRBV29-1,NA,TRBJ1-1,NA,CSVARGMIPEAFF,TGCAGCGTTGCGAGGGGAATGATCCCTGAAGCTTTCTTT
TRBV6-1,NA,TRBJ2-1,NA,CASQEYNEQFF,TGTGCCAGTCAGGAGTACAATGAGCAGTTCTTC
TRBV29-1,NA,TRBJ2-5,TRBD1,CSVEDRDRQETQYF,TGCAGCGTTGAAGACCGGGACAGACAAGAGACCCAGTACTTC
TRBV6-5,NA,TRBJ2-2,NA,CASRRARDTGELFF,TGTGCCAGCAGGAGAGCTAGAGACACCGGGGAGCTGTTTTTT
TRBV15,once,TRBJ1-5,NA,CATSREVGQPQHF,TGTGCCACCAGCAGAGAAGTAGGTCAGCCCCAGCATTTT
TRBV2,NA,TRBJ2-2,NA,CASALSPPNTGELFF,TGTGCCAGCGCCCTCTCGCCCCCCAACACCGGGGAGCTGTTTTTT
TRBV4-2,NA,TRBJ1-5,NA,CASSPRGEGSNQPQHF,TGTGCCAGCAGCCCGAGGGGGGAGGGAAGCAATCAGCCCCAGCATTTT
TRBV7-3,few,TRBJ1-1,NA,CASSLNGYTEAFF,TGTGCCAGCAGCTTAAACGGCTACACTGAAGCTTTCTTT
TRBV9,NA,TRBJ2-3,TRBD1,CASSTWTGQTDTQYF,TGTGCCAGCAGCACCTGGACAGGCCAAACAGATACGCAGTATTTT
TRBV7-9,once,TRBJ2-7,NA,CASSGPLSANQFYEQYF,TGTGCCAGCAGCGGCCCCCTGTCGGCCAACCAATTCTACGAGCAGTACTTC
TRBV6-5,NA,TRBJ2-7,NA,CASSSPGQRVYEQYF,TGTGCCAGCAGCTCGCCGGGACAGCGGGTCTACGAGCAGTACTTC
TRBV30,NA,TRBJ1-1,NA,CAWNYRGGTEAFF,TGTGCCTGGAACTATAGAGGGGGCACTGAAGCTTTCTTT
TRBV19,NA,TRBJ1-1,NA,CASSIDLGGTEAFF,TGTGCCAGTAGTATAGATTTAGGTGGGACTGAAGCTTTCTTT
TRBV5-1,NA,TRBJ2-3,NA,CASSPDSIETDTQYF,TGCGCCAGCAGCCCGGACAGTATCGAGACAGATACGCAGTATTTT
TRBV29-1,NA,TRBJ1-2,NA,CSVLERGEWYGYTF,TGCAGCGTTCTCGAGAGGGGAGAATGGTATGGCTACACCTTC
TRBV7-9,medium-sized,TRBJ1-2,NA,CASSTPPLYGYTF,TGTGCCAGCAGTACCCCCCCACTATATGGCTACACCTTC
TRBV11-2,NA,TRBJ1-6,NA,CASSLEPGSVSPLHF,TGTGCCAGCAGCTTAGAGCCGGGAAGTGTTTCACCCCTCCACTTT
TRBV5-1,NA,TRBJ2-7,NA,CASSAQGSSYEQYF,TGCGCCAGCAGTGCCCAAGGAAGCTCCTACGAGCAGTACTTC
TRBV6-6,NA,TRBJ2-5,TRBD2,CASKGGGAAETQYF,TGTGCCAGCAAAGGCGGGGGGGCCGCGGAGACCCAGTACTTC
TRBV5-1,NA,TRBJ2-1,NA,CASPHGICSYNEQFF,TGCGCCAGCCCACATGGGATTTGCTCCTACAATGAGCAGTTCTTC
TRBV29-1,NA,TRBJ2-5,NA,CSAQGKAAQETQYF,TGCAGCGCCCAGGGAAAGGCAGCTCAAGAGACCCAGTACTTC
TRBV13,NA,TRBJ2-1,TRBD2,CASSPRTSGGAFF,TGTGCCAGCAGCCCACGGACTAGCGGGGGCGCGTTCTTC
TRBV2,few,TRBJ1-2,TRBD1,CASKLDRAGYTF,TGTGCCAGCAAATTGGACAGGGCTGGCTACACCTTC
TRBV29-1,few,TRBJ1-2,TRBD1,CSIKQGNYGYTF,TGCAGCATAAAACAGGGGAACTATGGCTACACCTTC
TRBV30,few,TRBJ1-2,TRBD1,CAWNLGQGVLNGYTF,TGTGCCTGGAATCTCGGACAGGGGGTCCTAAATGGCTACACCTTC